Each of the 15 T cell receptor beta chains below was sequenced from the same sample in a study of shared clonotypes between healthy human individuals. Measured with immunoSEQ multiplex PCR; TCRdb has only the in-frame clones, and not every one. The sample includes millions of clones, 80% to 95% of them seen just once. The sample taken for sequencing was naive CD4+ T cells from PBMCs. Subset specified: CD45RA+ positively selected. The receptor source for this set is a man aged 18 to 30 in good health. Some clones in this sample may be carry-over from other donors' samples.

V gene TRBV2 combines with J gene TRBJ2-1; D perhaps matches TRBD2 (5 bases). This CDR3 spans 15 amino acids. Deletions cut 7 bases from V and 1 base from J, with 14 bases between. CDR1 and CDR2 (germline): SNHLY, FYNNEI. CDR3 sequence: CASTPRGSSYNEQFF. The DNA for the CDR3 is TGTGCCAGCACCCCTCGGGGTTCTTCCTACAATGAGCAGTTCTTC.

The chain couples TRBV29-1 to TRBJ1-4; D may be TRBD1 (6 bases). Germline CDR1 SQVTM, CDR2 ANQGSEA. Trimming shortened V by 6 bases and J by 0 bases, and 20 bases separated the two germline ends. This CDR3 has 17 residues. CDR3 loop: CSVLGPTGVATNEKLFF. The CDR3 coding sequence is TGCAGCGTCCTGGGCCCGACAGGAGTTGCAACTAATGAAAAACTGTTTTTT.

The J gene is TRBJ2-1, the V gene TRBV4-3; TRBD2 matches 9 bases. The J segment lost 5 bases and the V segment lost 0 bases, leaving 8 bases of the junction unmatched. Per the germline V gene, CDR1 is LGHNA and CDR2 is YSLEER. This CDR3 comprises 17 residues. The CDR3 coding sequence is TGCGCCAGCAGCCAAGAAGTAAGGCTAGCGGGAAACAATGAGCAGTTCTTC. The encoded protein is CASSQEVRLAGNNEQFF.

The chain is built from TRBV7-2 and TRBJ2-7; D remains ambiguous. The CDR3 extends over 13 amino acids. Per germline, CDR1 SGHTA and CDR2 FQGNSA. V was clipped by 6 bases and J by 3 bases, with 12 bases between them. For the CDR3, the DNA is TGTGCCAGCAGTCCAACGTGGGACTACGAGCAGTACTTC. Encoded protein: CASSPTWDYEQYF.

CDR3 sequence (DNA): TGCGCCAGCAGCTTGGGCGTTCAATCTAGCACAGATACGCAGTATTTT. Translation gives CASSLGVQSSTDTQYF. This chain uses TRBV5-1 with TRBJ2-3; D gene uncertain. V lost 0 bases to trimming and J lost 0 bases, with 11 bases between them. From germline, CDR1 is SGHRS and CDR2 YFSETQ. This CDR3 region has 16 residues.

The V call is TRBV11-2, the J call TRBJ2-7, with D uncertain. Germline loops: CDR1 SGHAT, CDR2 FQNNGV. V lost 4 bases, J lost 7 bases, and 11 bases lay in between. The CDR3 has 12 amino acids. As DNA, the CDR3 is TGTGCCAGCAGCTCCCAATTCGGGGAGCAGTACTTC. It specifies CASSSQFGEQYF.

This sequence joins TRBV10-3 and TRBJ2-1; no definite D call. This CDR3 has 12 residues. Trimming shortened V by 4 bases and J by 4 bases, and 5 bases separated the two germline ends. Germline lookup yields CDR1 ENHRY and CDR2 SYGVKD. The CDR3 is CAISASYNEQFF. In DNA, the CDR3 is TGTGCCATCAGTGCGTCATACAATGAGCAGTTCTTC.

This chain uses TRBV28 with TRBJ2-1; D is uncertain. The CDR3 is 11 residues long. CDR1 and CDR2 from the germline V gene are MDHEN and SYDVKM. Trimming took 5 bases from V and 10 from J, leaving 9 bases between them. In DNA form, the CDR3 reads TGTGCCAGCAGTCCTGAGAGGGAGCAGTTCTTC. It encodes CASSPEREQFF.

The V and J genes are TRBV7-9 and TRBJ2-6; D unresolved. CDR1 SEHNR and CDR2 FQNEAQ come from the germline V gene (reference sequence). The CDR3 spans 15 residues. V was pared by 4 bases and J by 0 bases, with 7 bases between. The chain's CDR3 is CASSSPSSGANVLTF. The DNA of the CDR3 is TGTGCCAGCAGCTCCCCTAGCTCTGGGGCCAACGTCCTGACTTTC.

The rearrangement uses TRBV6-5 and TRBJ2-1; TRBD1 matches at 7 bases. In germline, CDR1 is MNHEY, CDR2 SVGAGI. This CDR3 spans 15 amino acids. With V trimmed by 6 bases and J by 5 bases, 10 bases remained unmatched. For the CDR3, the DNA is TGTGCCAGCAGGACTTCCTGGGGACAGAACAATGAGCAGTTCTTC. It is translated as CASRTSWGQNNEQFF.

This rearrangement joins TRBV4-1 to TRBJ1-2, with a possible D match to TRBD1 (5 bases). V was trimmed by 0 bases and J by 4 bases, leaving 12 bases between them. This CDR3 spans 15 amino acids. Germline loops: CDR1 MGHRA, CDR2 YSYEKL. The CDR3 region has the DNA TGCGCCAGCAGCCAAGATTGGGGGGTTGGCTATGGCTACACCTTC. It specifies CASSQDWGVGYGYTF.

CDR3 sequence: CASARYWGTGELFF. The CDR3 DNA sequence: TGTGCCAGCGCGAGGTACTGGGGCACCGGGGAGCTGTTTTTT. This chain links TRBV27 with TRBJ2-2; D call uncertain. CDR3 length: 14 amino acids. Trimming removed 8 bases from V and 4 bases from J, with 14 bases in between. Germline-derived CDR1 and CDR2 are MNHEY and SMNVEV (reference sequence).

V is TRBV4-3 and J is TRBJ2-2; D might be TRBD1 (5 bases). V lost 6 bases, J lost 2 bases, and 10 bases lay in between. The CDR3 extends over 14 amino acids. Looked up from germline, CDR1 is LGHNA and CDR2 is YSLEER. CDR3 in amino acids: CASRARTNTGELFF. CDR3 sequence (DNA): TGCGCCAGCAGGGCCAGGACAAACACCGGGGAGCTGTTTTTT.

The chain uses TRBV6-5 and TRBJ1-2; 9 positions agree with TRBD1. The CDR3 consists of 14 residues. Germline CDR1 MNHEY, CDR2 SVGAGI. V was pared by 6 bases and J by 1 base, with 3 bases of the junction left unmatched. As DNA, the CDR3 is TGTGCCAGCAGAGGGGACAGGGATAACTATGGCTACACCTTC. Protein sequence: CASRGDRDNYGYTF.

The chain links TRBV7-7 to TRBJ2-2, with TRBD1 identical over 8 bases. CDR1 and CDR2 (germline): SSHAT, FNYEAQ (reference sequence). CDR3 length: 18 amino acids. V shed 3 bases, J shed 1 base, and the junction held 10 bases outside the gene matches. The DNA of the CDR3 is TGTGCCAGCAGCTTTTCAGTGTCGGGGACAGGGAACACCGGGGAGCTGTTTTTT. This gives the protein CASSFSVSGTGNTGELFF.